This T cell receptor beta chain was recorded in a study of early T cells in non-severe SARS-CoV-2 infection. Overall study context: Chains stayed unpaired after sequencing of bulk RNA from unsorted whole blood.

Trimming pared 2 bases from V and 7 bases from J, leaving 3 bases between. The germline V gene has CDR1 SEHNR and CDR2 FQNEAQ (reference sequence). CDR3 length: 11 amino acids. General study findings and limits: Missing private and CD4 specificities, VDJdb matching favored anti-spike CD8 responses.

Unique molecular identifiers were affixed to single, distinct cDNA molecules. TCRdb reanalysed the 5' RACE reads using MiXCR and keeps one entry per CDR3 protein. The table includes approximately 110,000 distinct CDR3 sequences, 15% detected once. The table lists this clonotype with a few counts. Its antigen is not identified. The chain links TRBV7-9 to TRBJ2-1; no clear D. Sequenced input: whole blood. The source is an adult who was a healthcare worker with PCR-confirmed SARS-CoV-2 infection or an uninfected control (not recorded which). The CDR3: CASSLTNEQFF. In DNA form, the CDR3 reads TGTGCCAGCAGCTTAACGAATGAGCAGTTCTTC.